This T cell receptor (beta chain) appears in the sequencing data of a study of blood T cell repertoires in COVID-19. The table came from immunoSEQ multiplex PCR; TCRdb's copy has only in-frame clones and leaves some out. Of around 150,000 clones in the sample, roughly 90% were seen once. Trimming stripped 6 bases from V and 5 bases from J, with 14 bases between. Germline V gives CDR1 SNHLY, CDR2 FYNNEI. This CDR3 is built from 15 residues. The specimen sequenced was peripheral blood. The gene calls are TRBV2 and TRBJ1-6; D not certain. The receptor was isolated from a human donor with COVID-19, enrolled during active disease. The donor label of this sample is uncertain. The CDR3 bases are TGTGCCAGCAGAGACTCGGCCGCGGATAATTCACCCCTCCACTTT. This encodes CASRDSAADNSPLHF.